The clone carrying this TCR beta chain was recorded a few times. The antigen is unknown. This entry belongs to a study of cytomegalovirus exposure and HLA in healthy donors. Whole-study results and caveats: The authors later found HLA-associated TCR beta chains more clonally expanded than equally common others.

The CDR3 consists of 15 residues. V gave up 6 bases and J gave up 0 bases, with 9 bases separating them. CDR1 is LNHNV and CDR2 is YYDKDF in the germline V gene (reference sequence). PCR was performed using 60 Vbeta and 13 Jbeta primers. Sequencing used immunoSEQ multiplex PCR; TCRdb keeps in-frame clones, though not all of them. Among approximately 150,000 clones listed, around 86% were seen once. The chain carries TRBV15 and TRBJ1-6; D is unclear. The source material was PBMCs. The receptor comes from a woman aged 30 to 39 in good health and CMV-seronegative. The CDR3 bases are TGTGCCACCAGGGCCGAAAACTCCTATAATTCACCCCTCCACTTT. This sequence encodes CATRAENSYNSPLHF.